This paragraph reports one T cell receptor beta chain. The authors carried out high-throughput sequencing of TCR beta. They applied it to CD8+ and CD4+ T cells obtained from blood. Recently defined diagnostic criteria classed the Susac syndrome patients as definite or probable. The CD8+ and CD4+ T cells were isolated magnetically using a negative isolation approach, whereas the TEMRA cells were enriched by FACS. Reverse transcription of 0.5 to 1 ug RNA was performed with random hexamers. An immunoSEQ multiplex PCR generated amplified TCR beta CDR3 products spanning 54 Vbeta and 13 Jbeta. TCRdb processed the immunoSEQ multiplex PCR reads anew with MiXCR; each CDR3 protein has one entry. The table includes 210,000 or so distinct CDR3 sequences, about 94% detected once. CDR1 is DFQATT and CDR2 is SNEGSKA in the germline V gene (reference sequence). The V end was cut by 0 bases, the J end by 4 bases, with 20 bases between. The CDR3 extends over 17 amino acids.

This record belongs to a study of CD8 T cells in Susac syndrome. This TCR was recovered from a human donor with Susac syndrome. This sequence joins TRBV20-1 and TRBJ2-3; the D gene is possibly TRBD2 (6 bases). Sample: CD4+ T cells from PBMCs. CDR3 residues: CSAREHVPGPSADTQYF. The CDR3 nucleotides are TGCAGTGCTAGAGAACACGTGCCGGGACCTAGCGCAGATACGCAGTATTTT.